This T cell receptor (beta chain) was sequenced for a study of blood T cell repertoires in COVID-19. Overall study: Acute-phase and convalescent COVID-19 samples originated in the United States, Italy and Spain. PBMCs, B-cell-depleted T cells, or T cells provided the cDNA or gDNA that made up the material.

Original processing notes: Reference gene primer amplification gave nucleated cell count estimates. Repertoires were generated with immunoSEQ multiplex PCR, while TCRdb's copy carries only in-frame clones and drops some. Clonal size and the V and J genes are those of that table, whereas D and trimming came from the DNA. The sample lists 200,000 to 250,000 clones; about four fifths were seen once. The CDR3 contains 14 residues. Germline CDR1 LNHNV, CDR2 YYDKDF (reference sequence). V shed 5 bases and J shed 0 bases, with 10 bases lying between them. The sequenced sample was peripheral blood. J is TRBJ1-2 and V is TRBV15; maybe TRBD1 (5 bases). The receptor was isolated from a woman aged 18-29 years with acute or convalescent COVID-19. The CDR3 loop is CATSWGLTNYGYTF. CDR3 sequence (DNA): TGTGCCACCAGCTGGGGCCTCACTAACTATGGCTACACCTTC.